This is a list of T cell receptor beta chains from one sample in a study of T cell changes during pregnancy in multiple sclerosis. TCRdb keeps only in-frame clones here, not all; method: immunoSEQ multiplex PCR. The repertoire holds some 60,000 clones, with 90% to 95% as singletons. The sequencing here drew on peripheral blood, taken in the first trimester of pregnancy. Source of these receptors: a female donor with multiple sclerosis, enrolled in a pregnancy study. CDR3s include the opening cysteine and the closing phenylalanine or tryptophan. Fields, in order: V gene, J gene, CDR3 protein.

>TRBV5-4|TRBJ1-2
CASRTGGRANYGYTF
>TRBV7-9|TRBJ1-1
CASSPPRVIGEAFF
>TRBV19|TRBJ2-3
CASNWGGATDTQYF
>TRBV6-1|TRBJ2-7
CASSAEAGTVYEQYF
>TRBV9|TRBJ2-1
CASSGLAGSYNEQFF
>TRBV27|TRBJ2-1
CASSATSGGSNEQFF
>TRBV19|TRBJ2-2
CASSMGRSYTGELFF
>TRBV5-6|TRBJ2-1
CASSGPGGGQYYNEQFF
>TRBV29-1|TRBJ1-2
CSVDLGRNYGYTF
>TRBV7-9|TRBJ1-1
CAARDTEAFF
>TRBV9|TRBJ1-1
CASSVGSGAGMNTEAFF
>TRBV7-2|TRBJ2-7
CASSSSGGSPPHSYEQYF
>TRBV11-1|TRBJ1-1
CASSFRQGAGTPEAFF
>TRBV5-1|TRBJ1-2
CASSKDKPSYGYTF
>TRBV5-4|TRBJ1-5
CASSLVGSNQPQHF
>TRBV11-3|TRBJ2-1
CASSGTRYEQFF
>TRBV5-1|TRBJ1-3
CASIIGEQGKSGNTIYF
>TRBV13|TRBJ2-5
CASSTGQGAWEQYF
>TRBV6-6|TRBJ1-1
CASSHPPGQKNTEAFF
>TRBV27|TRBJ2-2
CASTGGATIFGELFF
>TRBV10-3|TRBJ2-7
CATSPGQGKASSYEQYF
>TRBV5-4|TRBJ2-1
CASSVRGAHHNEQFF
>TRBV11-3|TRBJ1-1
CASSLGGVSAEAFF
>TRBV7-3|TRBJ2-1
CASSLNSVTGSYNEQFF
>TRBV20-1|TRBJ1-1
CSPRDTEAFF
>TRBV7-3|TRBJ1-1
CASSSVGGPTEAFF
>TRBV5-1|TRBJ2-1
CASMQVPTNNEQFF
>TRBV19|TRBJ1-3
CASSRDRGGVTIYF
>TRBV27|TRBJ2-1
CASSRWGGSYNEQFF
>TRBV5-6|TRBJ2-2
CASSWPSGGTGELFF
>TRBV7-9|TRBJ1-2
CASSLGRGPHGYTF
>TRBV6-4|TRBJ2-3
CASSDGAGGPTDTQYF
>TRBV6-4|TRBJ1-1
CASSDSPSGGTEAFF
>TRBV29-1|TRBJ2-7
CSVLAGMGEQYF
>TRBV5-6|TRBJ1-2
CASSLVAAYGYTF
>TRBV28|TRBJ2-5
CASRLSGQETQYF
>TRBV10-3|TRBJ2-7
CAISAPGTYEQYF
>TRBV7-9|TRBJ1-2
CASSLGGPNYGYTF
>TRBV19|TRBJ2-3
CASRTGGWVADTQYF
>TRBV6-1|TRBJ2-7
CASSEQDIYEQYF
>TRBV14|TRBJ1-6
CASSQDLRVPLHF
>TRBV21-1|TRBJ2-7
CASRTGVEHEQYF
>TRBV7-7|TRBJ2-7
CASSPAPGSSYEQYF
>TRBV20-1|TRBJ2-3
CSARNRDTQYF
>TRBV7-2|TRBJ2-2
CASTRNGTGIGLVGELFF
>TRBV5-4|TRBJ1-1
CASSLVEVDTEAFF
>TRBV7-9|TRBJ1-1
CASSHPTGDNTEAFF
>TRBV4-3|TRBJ1-3
CASSPRTGPGNTIYF
>TRBV5-1|TRBJ1-4
CASSLATDLTTNEKLFF
>TRBV5-5|TRBJ1-2
CASSLVSDRGYGYTF
>TRBV27|TRBJ1-1
CASSYNPRQDKNTEAFF
>TRBV15|TRBJ1-1
CATSRDFGGDEAFF
>TRBV7-9|TRBJ1-1
CASSLGQGARTEAFF
>TRBV7-9|TRBJ2-5
CASSRQGGRETQYF